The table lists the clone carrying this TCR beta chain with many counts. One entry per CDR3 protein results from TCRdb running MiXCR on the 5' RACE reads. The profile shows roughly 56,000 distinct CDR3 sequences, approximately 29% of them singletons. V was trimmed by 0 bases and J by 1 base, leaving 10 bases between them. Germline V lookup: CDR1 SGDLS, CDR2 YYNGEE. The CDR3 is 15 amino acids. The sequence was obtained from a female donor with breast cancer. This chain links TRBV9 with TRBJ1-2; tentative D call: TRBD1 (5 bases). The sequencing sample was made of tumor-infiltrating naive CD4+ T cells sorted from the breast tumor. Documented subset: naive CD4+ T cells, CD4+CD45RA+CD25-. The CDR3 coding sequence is TGTGCCAGCAGCGTAGAGCTGGGGGGTAACTATGGCTACACCTTC. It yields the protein CASSVELGGNYGYTF.